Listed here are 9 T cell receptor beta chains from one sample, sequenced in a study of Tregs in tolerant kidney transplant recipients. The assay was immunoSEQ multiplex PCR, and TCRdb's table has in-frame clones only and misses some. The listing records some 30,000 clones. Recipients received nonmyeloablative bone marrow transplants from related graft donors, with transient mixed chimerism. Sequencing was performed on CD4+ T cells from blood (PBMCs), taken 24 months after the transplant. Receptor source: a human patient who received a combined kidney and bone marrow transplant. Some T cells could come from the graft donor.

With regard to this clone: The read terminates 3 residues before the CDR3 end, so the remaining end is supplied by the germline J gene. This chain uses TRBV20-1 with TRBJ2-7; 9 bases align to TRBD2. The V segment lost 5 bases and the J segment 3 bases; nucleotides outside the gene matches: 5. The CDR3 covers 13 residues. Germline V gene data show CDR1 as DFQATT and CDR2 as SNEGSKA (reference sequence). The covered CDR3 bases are TGCAGTGCTGCCGGGACTAGCAACTACGAG. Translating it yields CSAAGTSNYE. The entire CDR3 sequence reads CSAAGTSNYEQYF.

CDR3 sequence: CASSTGRVFQPQHF. The DNA read from the CDR3 is TGTGCCAGCAGTACCGGCAGGGTGTTTCAGCCC. The rearrangement joins TRBV6-2 or TRBV6-3 to TRBJ1-5, with D possibly TRBD1 on 5 matching bases. The read ends 3 residues shy of where the CDR3 ends; the end is completed using the germline J gene. The germline V gene has CDR1 MNHEY and CDR2 SVGEGT. The CDR3 is 14 residues long. The V end was cut by 5 bases, the J end by 6 bases, with 14 bases between.

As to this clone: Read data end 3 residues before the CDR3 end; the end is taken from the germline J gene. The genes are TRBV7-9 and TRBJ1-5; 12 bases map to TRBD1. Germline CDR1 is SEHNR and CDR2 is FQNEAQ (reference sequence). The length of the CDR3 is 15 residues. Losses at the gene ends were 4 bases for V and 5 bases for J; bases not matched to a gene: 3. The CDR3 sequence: CASSWDRGPHQPQHF. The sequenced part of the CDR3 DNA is TGTGCCAGCAGCTGGGACAGGGGGCCCCATCAGCCC.

The DNA read from the CDR3 is TGTGCCTGGAGTCCCCGGGGGGATCAGCCC. This translates into CAWSPRGDQP. From start to end, the CDR3 is CAWSPRGDQPQHF. V and J are TRBV30 and TRBJ1-5; possibly TRBD1 for D (5 bases). Coverage ceases 3 residues before the CDR3 finishes, and the germline J gene fills in the end. With 2 bases removed from V and 5 bases from J, the gap between germline ends came to 10 bases. The CDR3 has 13 residues. Germline lookup yields CDR1 GTSNPN and CDR2 SVGIG (reference sequence).

The part of the CDR3 DNA that was read is TGTGCCAGCAGCAGGGACAGGGAATACGAG. Its protein product is CASSRDREYE. The whole CDR3 sequence is CASSRDREYEQYF. The chain recombines TRBV6-2 or TRBV6-3 with TRBJ2-7; 9 positions match TRBD1. The read ends 3 residues before the CDR3 terminus; that terminus is restored from the germline J gene. CDR3 length: 13 amino acids. Germline loops: CDR1 MNHEY, CDR2 SVGEGT. The ends lost 6 bases at V and 4 bases at J; junction bases unmatched: 4.

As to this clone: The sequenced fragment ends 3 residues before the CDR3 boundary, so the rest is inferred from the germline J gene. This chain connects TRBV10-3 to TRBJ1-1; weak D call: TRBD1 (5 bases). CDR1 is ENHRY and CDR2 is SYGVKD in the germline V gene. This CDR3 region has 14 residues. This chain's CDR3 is CAISERSGEHEAFF. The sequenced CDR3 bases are TGTGCCATCAGTGAGCGGTCGGGGGAACACGAA.

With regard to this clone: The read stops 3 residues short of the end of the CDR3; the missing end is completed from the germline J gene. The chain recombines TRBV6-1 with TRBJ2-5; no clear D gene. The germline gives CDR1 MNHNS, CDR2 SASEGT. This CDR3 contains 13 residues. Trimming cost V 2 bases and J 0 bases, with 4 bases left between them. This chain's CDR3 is CASSEQYQETQYF. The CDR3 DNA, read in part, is TGTGCCAGCAGTGAACAGTACCAAGAGACC.

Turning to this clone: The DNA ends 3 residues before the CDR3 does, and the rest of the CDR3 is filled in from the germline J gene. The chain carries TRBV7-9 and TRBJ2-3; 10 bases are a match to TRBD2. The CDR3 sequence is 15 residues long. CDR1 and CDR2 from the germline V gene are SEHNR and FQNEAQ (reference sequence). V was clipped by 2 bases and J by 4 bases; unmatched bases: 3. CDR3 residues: CASSLIAGGSDTQYF. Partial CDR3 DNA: TGTGCCAGCAGCTTAATAGCGGGAGGTTCAGATACG.

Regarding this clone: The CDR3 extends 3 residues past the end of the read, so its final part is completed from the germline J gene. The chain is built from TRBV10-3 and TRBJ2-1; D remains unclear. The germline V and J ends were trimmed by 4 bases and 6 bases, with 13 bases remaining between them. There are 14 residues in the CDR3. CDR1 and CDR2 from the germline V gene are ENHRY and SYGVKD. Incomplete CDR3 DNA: TGTGCCATCAGTGGATATGGCATAGCCAATGAG. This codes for CAISGYGIANE. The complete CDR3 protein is CAISGYGIANEQFF.